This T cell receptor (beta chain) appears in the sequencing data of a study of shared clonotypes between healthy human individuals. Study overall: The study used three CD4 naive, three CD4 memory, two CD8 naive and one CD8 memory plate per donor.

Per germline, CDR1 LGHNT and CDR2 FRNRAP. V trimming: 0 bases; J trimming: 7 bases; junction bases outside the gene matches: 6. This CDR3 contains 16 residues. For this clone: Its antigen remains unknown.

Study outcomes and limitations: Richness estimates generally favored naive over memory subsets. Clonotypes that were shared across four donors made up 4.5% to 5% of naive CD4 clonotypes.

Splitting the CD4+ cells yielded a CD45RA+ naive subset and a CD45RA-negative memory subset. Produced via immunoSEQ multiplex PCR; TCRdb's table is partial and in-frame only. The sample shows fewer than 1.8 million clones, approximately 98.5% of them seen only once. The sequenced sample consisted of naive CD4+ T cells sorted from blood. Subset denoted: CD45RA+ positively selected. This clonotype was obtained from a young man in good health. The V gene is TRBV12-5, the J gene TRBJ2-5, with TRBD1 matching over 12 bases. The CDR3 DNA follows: TGTGCTAGTGGTTTGGTAGGGGACAGGGGGCTGGGGACCCAGTACTTC. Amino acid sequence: CASGLVGDRGLGTQYF.